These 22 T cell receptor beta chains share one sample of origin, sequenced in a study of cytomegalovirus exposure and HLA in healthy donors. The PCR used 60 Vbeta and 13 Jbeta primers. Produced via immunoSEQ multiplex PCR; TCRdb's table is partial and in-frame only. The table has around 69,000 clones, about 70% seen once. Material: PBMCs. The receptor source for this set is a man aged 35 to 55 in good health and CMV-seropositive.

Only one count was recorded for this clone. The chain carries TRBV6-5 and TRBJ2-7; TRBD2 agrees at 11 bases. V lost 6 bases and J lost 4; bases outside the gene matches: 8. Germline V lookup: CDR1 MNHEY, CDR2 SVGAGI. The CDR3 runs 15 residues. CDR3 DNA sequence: TGTGCCAGCAGCCAGGGACTAGCGGATCTTTACGAGCAGTACTTC. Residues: CASSQGLADLYEQYF.

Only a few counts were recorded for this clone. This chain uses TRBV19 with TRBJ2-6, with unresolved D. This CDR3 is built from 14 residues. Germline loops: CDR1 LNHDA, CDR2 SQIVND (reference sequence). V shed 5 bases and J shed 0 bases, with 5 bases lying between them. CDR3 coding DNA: TGTGCCAGTAGTTACGGCTCTGGGGCCAACGTCCTGACTTTC. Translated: CASSYGSGANVLTF.

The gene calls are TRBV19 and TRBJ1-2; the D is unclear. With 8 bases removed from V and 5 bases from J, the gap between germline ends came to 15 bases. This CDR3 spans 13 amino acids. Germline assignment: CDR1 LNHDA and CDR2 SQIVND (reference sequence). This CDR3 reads CASLASEIYGYTF. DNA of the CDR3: TGTGCCAGTCTAGCCTCTGAAATTTATGGCTACACCTTC.

For the CDR3, the DNA is TGCGCCAGCAGCTTGGATGCTAGCAGAGGTGAGCAGTTCTTC. Residues: CASSLDASRGEQFF. V usage is TRBV5-1 and J usage is TRBJ2-1; perhaps TRBD2 as D (5 bases). CDR1 SGHRS and CDR2 YFSETQ come from the germline V gene. Trimming shortened V by 0 bases and J by 9 bases, and 13 bases separated the two germline ends. CDR3 length equals 14 residues.

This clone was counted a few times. CDR3 nucleotide sequence: TGCGCCAGCAGACTAGACTGGGGGGATGAGCAGTTCTTC. Translating it yields CASRLDWGDEQFF. V usage is TRBV5-1 and J usage is TRBJ2-1, with D tentatively TRBD2 (6 bases). Trimming stripped 5 bases from V and 8 bases from J, with 14 bases between. Germline CDR1 reads SGHRS; CDR2 reads YFSETQ. This CDR3 has 13 amino acids.

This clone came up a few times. The CDR3 protein is CASSLEARPGYNEQFF. The CDR3 DNA sequence: TGTGCCAGCAGTTTAGAGGCCAGGCCAGGGTACAATGAGCAGTTCTTC. The V gene is TRBV28, the J gene TRBJ2-1, with a weak D call TRBD1 (5 bases). The CDR3 is made up of 16 amino acids. V gave up 2 bases and J gave up 4 bases, with 15 bases separating them. CDR1 is MDHEN and CDR2 is SYDVKM in the germline V gene.

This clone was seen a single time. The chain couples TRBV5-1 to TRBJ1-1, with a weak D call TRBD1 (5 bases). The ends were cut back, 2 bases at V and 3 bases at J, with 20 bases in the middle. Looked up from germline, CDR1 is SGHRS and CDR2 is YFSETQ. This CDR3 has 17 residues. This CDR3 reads CASSFELRHPTDTEAFF. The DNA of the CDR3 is TGCGCCAGCAGCTTTGAATTACGCCACCCGACAGACACTGAAGCTTTCTTT.

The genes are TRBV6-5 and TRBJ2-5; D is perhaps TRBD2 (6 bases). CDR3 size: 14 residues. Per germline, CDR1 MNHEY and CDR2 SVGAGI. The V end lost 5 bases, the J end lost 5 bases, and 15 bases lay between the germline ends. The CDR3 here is CASSVGLLRETQYF. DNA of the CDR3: TGTGCCAGCAGTGTGGGACTTCTCCGGGAGACCCAGTACTTC.

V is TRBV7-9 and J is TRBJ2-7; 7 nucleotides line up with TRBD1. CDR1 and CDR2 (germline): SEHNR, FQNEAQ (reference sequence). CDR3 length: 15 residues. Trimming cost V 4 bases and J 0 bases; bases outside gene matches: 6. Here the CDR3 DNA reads TGTGCCAGCAGCTCAAACGGGGACAGCTCCTACGAGCAGTACTTC. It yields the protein CASSSNGDSSYEQYF.

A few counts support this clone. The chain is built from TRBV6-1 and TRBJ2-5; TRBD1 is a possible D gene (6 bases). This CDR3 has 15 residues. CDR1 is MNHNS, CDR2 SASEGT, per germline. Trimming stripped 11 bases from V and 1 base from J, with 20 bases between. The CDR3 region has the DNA TGTGCCGGAGAACAGGGAAACTCTGGCCAAGAGACCCAGTACTTC. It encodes CAGEQGNSGQETQYF.

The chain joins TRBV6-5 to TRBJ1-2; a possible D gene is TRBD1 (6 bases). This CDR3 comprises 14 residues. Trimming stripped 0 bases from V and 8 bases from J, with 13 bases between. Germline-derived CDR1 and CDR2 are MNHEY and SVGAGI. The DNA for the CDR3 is TGTGCCAGCAGTTACTCGAACAGGGCTGGGGGCTACACCTTC. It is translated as CASSYSNRAGGYTF.

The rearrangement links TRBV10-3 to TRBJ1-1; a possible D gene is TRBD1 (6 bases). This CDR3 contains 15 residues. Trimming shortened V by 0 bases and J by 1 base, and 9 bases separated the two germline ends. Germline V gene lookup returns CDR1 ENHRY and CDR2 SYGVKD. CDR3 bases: TGTGCCATCAGTGAGTCGAAGGGACAGAACACTGAAGCTTTCTTT. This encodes CAISESKGQNTEAFF.

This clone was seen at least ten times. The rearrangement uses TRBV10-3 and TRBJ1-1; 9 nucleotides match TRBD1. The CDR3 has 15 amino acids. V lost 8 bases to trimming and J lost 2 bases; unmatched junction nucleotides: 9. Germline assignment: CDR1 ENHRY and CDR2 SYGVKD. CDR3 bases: TGTGCCATCTCCATGGCGGGACAGGGCAACACTGAAGCTTTCTTT. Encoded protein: CAISMAGQGNTEAFF.

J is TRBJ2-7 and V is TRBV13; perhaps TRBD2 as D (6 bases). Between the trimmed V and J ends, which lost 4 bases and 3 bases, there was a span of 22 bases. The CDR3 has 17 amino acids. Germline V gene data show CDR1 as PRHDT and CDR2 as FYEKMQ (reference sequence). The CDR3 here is CASSSRAGPEVVYEQYF. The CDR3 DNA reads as TGTGCCAGCAGCTCCCGGGCGGGGCCCGAGGTTGTCTACGAGCAGTACTTC.

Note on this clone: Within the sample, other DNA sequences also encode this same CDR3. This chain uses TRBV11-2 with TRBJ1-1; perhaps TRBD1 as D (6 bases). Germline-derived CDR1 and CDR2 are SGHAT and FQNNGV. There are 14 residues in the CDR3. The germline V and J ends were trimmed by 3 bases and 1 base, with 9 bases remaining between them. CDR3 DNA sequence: TGTGCCAGCAGCTTGGGGACACCGAACACTGAAGCTTTCTTT. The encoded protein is CASSLGTPNTEAFF.

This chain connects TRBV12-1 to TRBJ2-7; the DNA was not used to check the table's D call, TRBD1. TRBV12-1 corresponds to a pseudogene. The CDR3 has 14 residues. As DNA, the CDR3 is TGTGCCAGCAGCTTTCGTCTACAGGCCTACGAGCAGTACTTC. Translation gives CASSFRLQAYEQYF.

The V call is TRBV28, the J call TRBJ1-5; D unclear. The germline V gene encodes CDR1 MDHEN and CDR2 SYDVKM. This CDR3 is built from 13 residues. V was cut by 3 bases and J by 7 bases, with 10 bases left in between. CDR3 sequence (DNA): TGTGCCAGCAGTTTTAGGACGGGGCAGCCCCAGCATTTT. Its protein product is CASSFRTGQPQHF.

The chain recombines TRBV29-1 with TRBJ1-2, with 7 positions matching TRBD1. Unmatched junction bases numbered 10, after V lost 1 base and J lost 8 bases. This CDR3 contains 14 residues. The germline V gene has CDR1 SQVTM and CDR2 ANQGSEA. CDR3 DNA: TGCAGCGTTGAAGGGATGGGACAGTCGTTCGGCTACACCTTC. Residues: CSVEGMGQSFGYTF.

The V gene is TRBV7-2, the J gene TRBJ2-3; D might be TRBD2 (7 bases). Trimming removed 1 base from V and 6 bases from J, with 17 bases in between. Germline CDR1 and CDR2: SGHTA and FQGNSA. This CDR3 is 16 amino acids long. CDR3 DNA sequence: TGTGCCAGCAGCTTAGGGGGGCTAGCCGGGAGGGATACGCAGTATTTT. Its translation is CASSLGGLAGRDTQYF.

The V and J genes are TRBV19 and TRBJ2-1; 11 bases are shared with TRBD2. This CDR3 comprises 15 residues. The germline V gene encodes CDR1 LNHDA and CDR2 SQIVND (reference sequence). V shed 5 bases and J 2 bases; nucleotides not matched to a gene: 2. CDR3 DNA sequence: TGTGCCAGTAGTTTAGCGGGGGGGCCCTACAATGAGCAGTTCTTC. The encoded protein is CASSLAGGPYNEQFF.

CDR3 in amino acids: CAWRGTGSDTQYF. As DNA, the CDR3 is TGTGCCTGGAGAGGGACAGGGTCAGATACGCAGTATTTT. The V gene is TRBV30, the J gene TRBJ2-3, with 9 bases lining up with TRBD1. The CDR3 covers 13 residues. Germline trimming cut 3 bases from V and 4 bases from J; bases unmatched to any gene: 2. The germline gives CDR1 GTSNPN, CDR2 SVGIG (reference sequence).

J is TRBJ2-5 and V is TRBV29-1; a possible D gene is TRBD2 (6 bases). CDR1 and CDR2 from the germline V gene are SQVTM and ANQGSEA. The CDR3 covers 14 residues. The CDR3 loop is CTATRRGTVETQYF. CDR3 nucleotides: TGCACCGCGACCAGGAGGGGTACGGTAGAGACCCAGTACTTC.